Listed here is a single T cell receptor beta chain. The sample comes from a study of blood T cell repertoires in COVID-19. Across the whole study: Acute and convalescent COVID-19 specimens originated in the United States, Italy and Spain. T cells, B-cell-depleted T cells, or PBMCs provided the cDNA or gDNA that served as material.

V lost 1 base to trimming and J lost 2 bases; unmatched junction nucleotides: 4. CDR3 length equals 15 residues. CDR1 is GTSNPN and CDR2 is SVGIG in the germline V gene (reference sequence). Authors' data handling: Amplifying reference gene primers gave estimates of nucleated cell counts. Here immunoSEQ multiplex PCR was the method, and the copy in TCRdb shows in-frame clones only, minus some. V and J calls plus clone size are reproduced from that table; the DNA served to infer D and trimming. The sample consists of about 63,000 clones, 70% to 80% of them appearing once. The source is a woman older than 75 with acute or convalescent COVID-19. The sample consisted of peripheral blood. The chain has TRBV30 and TRBJ2-1; 8 nucleotides match TRBD2. CDR3 residues: CAWSELSGTYNEQFF. The DNA for the CDR3 is TGTGCCTGGAGTGAGCTTAGCGGGACCTACAATGAGCAGTTCTTC.